This note documents a single TCR beta chain sequence. Its antigen is still unknown. The CDR3 totals 17 residues. In germline, CDR1 is SNHLY, CDR2 FYNNEI. The V end lost 8 bases, the J end lost 2 bases, and 24 bases lay between the germline ends. These data come from a study of shared clonotypes between healthy human individuals. Overall study findings and caveats: Generally, estimated richness proved larger in naive subsets than it did in memory subsets. Sharing across several donors was seen in 4.5% to 5.5% of naive CD4 clonotypes.

Here immunoSEQ multiplex PCR was the method, and the copy in TCRdb shows in-frame clones only, minus some. Seen here are about 1 million clones, about 80% observed once, and the top ten hold 1.4%. The source material was memory CD4+ T cells sorted from blood. Noted subset: CD45RA-negative fraction. This clonotype was obtained from a man aged 18 to 30 in good health. V is TRBV2 and J is TRBJ1-2; D ambiguous. Written as DNA, the CDR3 is TGTGCCAGCGAGTTAGGCGGACTCCACCGGCCCAACTATGGCTACACCTTC. This translates into CASELGGLHRPNYGYTF.